The 6 T cell receptor beta chains given below trace back to one sample, sequenced in a study of blood T cell repertoires in COVID-19. The data were produced by immunoSEQ multiplex PCR, yet TCRdb's version contains in-frame clones alone and is incomplete. The sample includes roughly 250,000 clones, approximately 91% of them seen just once. Sequenced sample: peripheral blood. These receptors were taken from a man younger than 45 with COVID-19, enrolled during active disease.

A few counts support this clone. The V and J genes are TRBV14 and TRBJ1-5, with D uncertain. CDR1 is SGHDN, CDR2 FVKESK, per germline. With 2 bases removed from V and 8 bases from J, the gap between germline ends came to 10 bases. The CDR3 runs 13 residues. The CDR3 loop is CASSQFPEEPQHF. DNA of the CDR3: TGTGCCAGCAGCCAATTTCCCGAGGAGCCCCAGCATTTT. The variable domain in full, with the rest retrieved from reference TRBV14 and TRBJ1-5, is EAGVTQFPSHSVIEKGQTVTLRCDPISGHDNLYWYRRVMGKEIKFLLHFVKESKQDESGMPNNRFLAERTGGTYSTLKVQPAELEDSGVYFCASSQFPEEPQHFGDGTRLSIL.

The gene calls are TRBV10-2 and TRBJ1-3, with D possibly being TRBD1 (5 bases). V was trimmed by 3 bases and J by 0 bases, leaving 12 bases between them. Germline V lookup: CDR1 WSHSY, CDR2 SAAADI. There are 16 residues in the CDR3. CDR3 in amino acids: CASSDTGLYSGNTIYF. The CDR3 DNA is TGCGCCAGCAGTGATACAGGTCTATACTCTGGAAACACCATATATTTT.

This sequence joins TRBV19 and TRBJ1-2, with a tentative D call TRBD1 (6 bases). Trimming took 7 bases from V and 1 from J, leaving 13 bases between them. Germline V gene lookup returns CDR1 LNHDA and CDR2 SQIVND (reference sequence). There are 14 residues in the CDR3. CDR3 sequence (DNA): TGTGCCAGTATGCAGACAGGCGATAACTATGGCTACACCTTC. This encodes CASMQTGDNYGYTF. The variable domain in full, completed from reference TRBV19 and TRBJ1-2, reads DGGITQSPKYLFRKEGQNVTLSCEQNLNHDAMYWYRQDPGQGLRLIYYSQIVNDFQKGDIAEGYSVSREKKESFPLTVTSAQKNPTAFYLCASMQTGDNYGYTFGSGTRLTVV.

This chain joins TRBV3-1 (or the pseudogene TRBV3-2) and TRBJ2-7, with a weak D call TRBD2 (6 bases). The CDR3 spans 14 residues. CDR1 is LGHDT, CDR2 YNNKEL, per germline (reference sequence). V was pared by 4 bases and J by 1 base, with 11 bases between. CDR3 residues: CASSLGGKSYEQYF. In nucleotides, the CDR3 is TGTGCCAGCAGCCTAGGAGGGAAATCCTACGAGCAGTACTTC.

This chain links TRBV9 with TRBJ2-2; 9 nucleotides align to TRBD2. Germline CDR1 is SGDLS and CDR2 is YYNGEE. The CDR3 runs 14 residues. V lost 7 bases and J lost 1; bases outside the gene matches: 2. DNA for the CDR3: TGTGCCAGCGCTAGCGGGGAGAACACCGGGGAGCTGTTTTTT. It encodes CASASGENTGELFF.

This sequence joins TRBV11-2 and TRBJ2-5; 15 bases fit TRBD2. This CDR3 has 17 amino acids. CDR1 is SGHAT, CDR2 FQNNGV, per germline. With V trimmed by 4 bases and J by 7 bases, 10 bases remained unmatched. The CDR3 loop is CASSSIRTSGGVVTQYF. CDR3 DNA sequence: TGTGCCAGCAGCTCTATTCGGACTAGCGGGGGGGTGGTGACCCAGTACTTC.